This TCR beta chain was obtained from a study of blood T cell repertoires in COVID-19. Study information: Spain, Italy and the United States supplied samples that represented acute and convalescent COVID-19. Nucleic acid was either cDNA or gDNA, and it came from T cells, B-cell-depleted T cells, or PBMCs.

The V gene lost 3 bases and the J gene lost 4 bases, with 11 bases spanning the gap. This CDR3 is built from 14 residues. The V gene's germline CDR1 is SGHRS and CDR2 YFSETQ. Original processing methods: Amplification of reference gene primers was used by the study to estimate nucleated cell counts. Measured with immunoSEQ multiplex PCR; TCRdb has only the in-frame clones, and not every one. The V and J calls and clone size were taken over from that table, and D and trimming were inferred from the DNA. The table has 290,000 or so clones, roughly nine tenths seen once. The TCR sequence derives from a man younger than 35 with active or convalescent COVID-19. The chain links TRBV5-1 to TRBJ2-1; TRBD1 is a possible D gene (6 bases). The specimen was peripheral blood. As DNA, the CDR3 is TGCGCCAGCAGCTCAGGGGTCTTTTACAATGAGCAGTTCTTC. This encodes CASSSGVFYNEQFF.